The entry below gives a single TCR beta chain sequence along with its context. This sample is drawn from a study of OX40 agonist ivuxolimab in advanced cancers. The J segment lost 0 bases and the V segment lost 6 bases, leaving 16 bases of the junction unmatched. The CDR3 has 17 residues. Per germline, CDR1 SQVTM and CDR2 ANQGSEA. TCRdb's table, derived via immunoSEQ multiplex PCR, lists solely in-frame clones and lacks some. The sample yields about 46,000 clones, about 90% seen once. The receptor comes from an adult with an advanced solid tumor such as melanoma, head and neck, liver or kidney cancer. The specimen was CD4+ or CD8+ T cells sorted from blood, collected in a trial of the OX40 agonist ivuxolimab. The chain employs TRBV29-1 and TRBJ1-2, with 7 bases fitting TRBD1. The CDR3 loop is CSVGSPYRGRANYGYTF. The CDR3, as DNA: TGCAGCGTGGGCTCCCCTTATAGGGGGCGAGCTAACTATGGCTACACCTTC.